This entry describes one T cell receptor (beta chain). Repertoires were generated with immunoSEQ multiplex PCR, while TCRdb's copy carries only in-frame clones and drops some. The table has some 50,000 clones, about 86% seen once. V lost 6 bases to trimming and J lost 5 bases, with 13 bases between them. Germline CDR1 is MNHNS and CDR2 is SASEGT. The CDR3 is made up of 13 amino acids. This entry comes from a study of blood T cell repertoires in COVID-19. Study details: Acute and convalescent COVID-19 samples came from the United States, Italy and Spain. The analysed material was cDNA or gDNA that came from T cells, B-cell-depleted T cells, or PBMCs.

V gene TRBV6-1 combines with J gene TRBJ2-5, with D unclear. The origin of this receptor is a man in his forties or fifties with active COVID-19. The sample consisted of peripheral blood. CDR3 in amino acids: CASRLSTAETQYF. CDR3 DNA: TGTGCCAGCAGACTTAGCACGGCGGAGACCCAGTACTTC.